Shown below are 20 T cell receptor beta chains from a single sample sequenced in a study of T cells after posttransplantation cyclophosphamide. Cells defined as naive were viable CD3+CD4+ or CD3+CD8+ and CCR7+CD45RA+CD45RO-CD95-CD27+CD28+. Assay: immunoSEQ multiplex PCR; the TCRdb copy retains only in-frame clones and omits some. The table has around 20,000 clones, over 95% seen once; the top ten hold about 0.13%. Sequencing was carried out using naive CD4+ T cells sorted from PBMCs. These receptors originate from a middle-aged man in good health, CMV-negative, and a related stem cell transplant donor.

The CDR3 protein is CASSLEAGRRSTGELFF. The CDR3 coding sequence is TGTGCCAGCAGCTTAGAGGCGGGCAGGAGATCCACCGGGGAGCTGTTTTTT. V gene TRBV13 combines with J gene TRBJ2-2; TRBD2 is a possible D gene (5 bases). This CDR3 is built from 17 residues. The V and J ends lost 1 base and 4 bases respectively, with 16 bases between them. Germline V CDR1 and CDR2: PRHDT, FYEKMQ (reference sequence).

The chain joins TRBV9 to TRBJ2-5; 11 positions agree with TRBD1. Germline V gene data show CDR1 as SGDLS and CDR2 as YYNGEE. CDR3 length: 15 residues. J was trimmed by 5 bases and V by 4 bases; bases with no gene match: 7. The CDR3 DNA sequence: TGTGCCAGCAGCCAGGGACAGGGGGGACGGGAGACCCAGTACTTC. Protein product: CASSQGQGGRETQYF.

CDR3 nucleotides: TGTGCCAGCAGCCCCGGACAGGGGCCCTACGAGCAGTACTTC. Translation gives CASSPGQGPYEQYF. The chain employs TRBV7-2 and TRBJ2-5, with 9 bases fitting TRBD1. The J call is in doubt because the DNA end fits TRBJ2-7 better. The germline CDR1 and CDR2 sequences are SGHTA and FQGNSA. The CDR3 is 14 residues long.

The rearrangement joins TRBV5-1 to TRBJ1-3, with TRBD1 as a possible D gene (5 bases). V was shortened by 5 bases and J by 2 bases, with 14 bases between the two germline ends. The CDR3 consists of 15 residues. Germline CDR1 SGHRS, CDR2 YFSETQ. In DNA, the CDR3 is TGCGCCAGCAGATTACTTACAGGAACTGGAAACACCATATATTTT. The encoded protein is CASRLLTGTGNTIYF.

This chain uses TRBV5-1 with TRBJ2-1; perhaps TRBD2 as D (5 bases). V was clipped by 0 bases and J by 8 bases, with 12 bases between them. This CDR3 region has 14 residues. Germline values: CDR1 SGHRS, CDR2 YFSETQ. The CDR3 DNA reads TGCGCCAGCAGCTTGGGGACGGCGGGCGATGAGCAGTTCTTC. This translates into CASSLGTAGDEQFF.

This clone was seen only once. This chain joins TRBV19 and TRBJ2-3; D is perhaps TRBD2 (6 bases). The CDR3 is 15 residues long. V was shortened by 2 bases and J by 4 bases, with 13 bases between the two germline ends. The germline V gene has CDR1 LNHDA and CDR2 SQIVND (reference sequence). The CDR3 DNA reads TGTGCCAGTAGTATATGGGCGGGACGGGCAGATACGCAGTATTTT. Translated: CASSIWAGRADTQYF.

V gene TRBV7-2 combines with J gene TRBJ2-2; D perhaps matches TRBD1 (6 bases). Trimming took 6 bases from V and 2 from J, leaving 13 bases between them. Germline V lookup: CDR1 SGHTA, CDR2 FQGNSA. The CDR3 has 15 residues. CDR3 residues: CASRRQVSNTGELFF. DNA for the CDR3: TGTGCCAGCAGGAGACAGGTTTCTAACACCGGGGAGCTGTTTTTT.

This CDR3 reads CASSIRVLPGDEQFF. The CDR3 DNA reads as TGTGCCAGCAGCATTCGGGTCCTACCAGGGGATGAGCAGTTCTTC. The rearrangement uses TRBV9 and TRBJ2-1; weak D call: TRBD1 (6 bases). Trimming pared 4 bases from V and 8 bases from J, leaving 19 bases between. Germline-derived CDR1 and CDR2 are SGDLS and YYNGEE. This CDR3 has 15 amino acids.

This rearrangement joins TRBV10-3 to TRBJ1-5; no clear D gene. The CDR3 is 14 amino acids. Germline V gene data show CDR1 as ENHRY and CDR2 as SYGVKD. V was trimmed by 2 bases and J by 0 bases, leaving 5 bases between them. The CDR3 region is CAISENSSNQPQHF. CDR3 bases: TGTGCCATCAGTGAGAACAGTAGCAATCAGCCCCAGCATTTT.

CDR3 region: CASSETTSGGSYEQYF. CDR3 coding DNA: TGTGCCAGCAGTGAGACCACTAGCGGGGGATCCTACGAGCAGTACTTC. The gene calls are TRBV6-1 and TRBJ2-7; 11 positions match TRBD2. CDR3 length: 16 amino acids. Trimming cost V 3 bases and J 1 base; bases outside gene matches: 5. Germline CDR1 MNHNS, CDR2 SASEGT.

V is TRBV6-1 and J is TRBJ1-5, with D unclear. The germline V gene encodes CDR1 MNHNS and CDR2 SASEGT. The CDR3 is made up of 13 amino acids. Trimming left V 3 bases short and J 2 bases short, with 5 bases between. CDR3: CASSERGNQPQHF. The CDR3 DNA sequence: TGTGCCAGCAGTGAGAGGGGCAATCAGCCCCAGCATTTT.

The CDR3, as DNA: TGTGCCAGCTCCTTTTCGGGGTACACTGAAGCTTTCTTT. Protein: CASSFSGYTEAFF. The chain couples TRBV18 to TRBJ1-1, with D hard to call. This CDR3 is 13 amino acids long. V shed 6 bases and J shed 3 bases, with 11 bases lying between them. Germline assignment: CDR1 KGHSH and CDR2 LQKENI.

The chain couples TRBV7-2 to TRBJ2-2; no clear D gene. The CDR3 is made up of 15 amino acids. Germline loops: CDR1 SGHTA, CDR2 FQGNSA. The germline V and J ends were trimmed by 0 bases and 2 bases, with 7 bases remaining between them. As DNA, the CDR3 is TGTGCCAGCAGCTTAGCGACAATTAACACCGGGGAGCTGTTTTTT. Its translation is CASSLATINTGELFF.

CDR3 sequence: CSVRGLAGGLETQYF. The CDR3 DNA is TGCAGCGTTAGGGGACTAGCGGGAGGTTTGGAGACCCAGTACTTC. This chain uses TRBV29-1 with TRBJ2-5, with 15 bases identical to TRBD2. In germline, CDR1 is SQVTM, CDR2 ANQGSEA. This CDR3 spans 15 amino acids. V shed 5 bases and J 5 bases; nucleotides not matched to a gene: 6.

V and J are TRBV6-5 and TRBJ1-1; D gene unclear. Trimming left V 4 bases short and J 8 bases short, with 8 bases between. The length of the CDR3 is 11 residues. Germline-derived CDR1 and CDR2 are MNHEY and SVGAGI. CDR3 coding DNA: TGTGCCAGCAGTTCCGGGAGGGAAGCTTTCTTT. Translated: CASSSGREAFF.

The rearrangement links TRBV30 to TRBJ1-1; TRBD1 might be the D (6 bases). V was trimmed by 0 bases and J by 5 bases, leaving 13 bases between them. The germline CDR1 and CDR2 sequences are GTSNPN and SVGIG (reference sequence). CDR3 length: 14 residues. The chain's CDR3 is CAWSVGGNRTEAFF. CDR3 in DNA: TGTGCCTGGAGTGTAGGGGGAAATCGGACTGAAGCTTTCTTT.

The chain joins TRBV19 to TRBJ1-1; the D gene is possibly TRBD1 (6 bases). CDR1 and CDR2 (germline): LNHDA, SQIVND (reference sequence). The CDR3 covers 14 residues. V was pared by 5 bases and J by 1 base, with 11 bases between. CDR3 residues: CASSPLDRNTEAFF. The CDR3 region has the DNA TGTGCCAGTAGTCCCCTGGACAGGAACACTGAAGCTTTCTTT.

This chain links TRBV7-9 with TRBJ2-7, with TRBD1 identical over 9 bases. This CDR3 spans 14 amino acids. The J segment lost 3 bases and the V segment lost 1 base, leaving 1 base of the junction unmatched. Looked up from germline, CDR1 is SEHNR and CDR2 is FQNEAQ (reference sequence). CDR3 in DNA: TGTGCCAGCAGCTTAGGGGGACAGGGCTACGAGCAGTACTTC. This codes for CASSLGGQGYEQYF.

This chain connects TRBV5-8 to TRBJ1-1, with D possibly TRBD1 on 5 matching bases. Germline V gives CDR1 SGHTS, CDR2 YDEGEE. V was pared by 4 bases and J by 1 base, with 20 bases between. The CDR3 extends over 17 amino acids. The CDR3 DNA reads TGTGCCAGCAGCACAGGCCTTCAGGGCAACTGGAACACTGAAGCTTTCTTT. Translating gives CASSTGLQGNWNTEAFF.

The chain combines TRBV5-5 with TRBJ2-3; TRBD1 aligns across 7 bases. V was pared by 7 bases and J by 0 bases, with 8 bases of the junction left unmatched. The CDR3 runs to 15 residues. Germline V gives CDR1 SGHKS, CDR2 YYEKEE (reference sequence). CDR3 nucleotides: TGTGCCAGCGCGGACCAGGGGGTTAGCACAGATACGCAGTATTTT. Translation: CASADQGVSTDTQYF.